What follows is one TCR beta chain and its context. Treatment specified: around 19 received Ad26.COV2.S at low or high dose, single or two shots; several received placebo; per-sample allocation not given. Vaccine and placebo recipients were sampled on day 63 after the first injection. Some clones are missing from TCRdb's copy, which holds only in-frame ones; the method was immunoSEQ multiplex PCR. The sample holds about 390,000 clones, about nine tenths seen once. The CDR3 loop spans 13 amino acids. Trimming took 4 bases from V and 2 from J, leaving 9 bases between them. This entry belongs to a study of Ad26.COV2.S vaccination and SARS-CoV-2 variants.

This receptor was taken from a person between 18 and 59 years old who received the Ad26.COV2.S COVID-19 vaccine or a placebo. The specimen was peripheral blood, collected in a trial of Ad26.COV2.S vaccine versus placebo. This chain connects TRBV12-3 or TRBV12-4 to TRBJ2-7; D may be TRBD2 (6 bases). The CDR3 DNA reads TGTGCCAGCAGTTCACCGGGGGCCTACGAGCAGTACTTC. Translated, it gives CASSSPGAYEQYF.